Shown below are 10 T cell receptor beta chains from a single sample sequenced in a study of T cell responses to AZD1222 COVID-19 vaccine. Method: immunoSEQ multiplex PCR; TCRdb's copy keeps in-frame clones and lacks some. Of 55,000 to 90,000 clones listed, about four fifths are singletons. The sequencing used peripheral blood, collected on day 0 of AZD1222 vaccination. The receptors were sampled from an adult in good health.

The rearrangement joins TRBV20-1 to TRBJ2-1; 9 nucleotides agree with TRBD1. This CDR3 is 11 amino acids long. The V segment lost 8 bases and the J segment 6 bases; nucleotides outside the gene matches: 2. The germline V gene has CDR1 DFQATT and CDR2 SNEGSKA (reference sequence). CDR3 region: CSRDRVNEQFF. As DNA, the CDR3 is TGCAGTCGGGACAGGGTCAATGAGCAGTTCTTC.

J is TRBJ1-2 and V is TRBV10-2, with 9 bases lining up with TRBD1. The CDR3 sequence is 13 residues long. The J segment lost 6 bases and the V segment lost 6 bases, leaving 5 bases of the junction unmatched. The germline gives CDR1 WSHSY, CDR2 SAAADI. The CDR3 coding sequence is TGCGCCAGCAGGGAACAGGGGGCCGATGGCTACACCTTC. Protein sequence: CASREQGADGYTF.

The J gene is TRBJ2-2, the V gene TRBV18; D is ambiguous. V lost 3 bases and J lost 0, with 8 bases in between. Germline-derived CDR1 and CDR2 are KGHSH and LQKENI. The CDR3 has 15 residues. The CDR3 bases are TGTGCCAGCTCACCTTCGGTGGCGAACACCGGGGAGCTGTTTTTT. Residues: CASSPSVANTGELFF. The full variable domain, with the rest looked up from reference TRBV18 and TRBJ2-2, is NAGVMQNPRHLVRRRGQEARLRCSPMKGHSHVYWYRQLPEEGLKFMVYLQKENIIDESGMPKERFSAEFPKEGPSILRIQQVVRGDSAAYFCASSPSVANTGELFFGEGSRLTVL.

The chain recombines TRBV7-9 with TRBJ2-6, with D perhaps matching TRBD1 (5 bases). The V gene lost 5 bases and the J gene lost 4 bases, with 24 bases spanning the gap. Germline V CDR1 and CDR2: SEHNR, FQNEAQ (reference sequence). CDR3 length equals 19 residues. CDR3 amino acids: CASSPVDGAIITGANVLTF. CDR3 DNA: TGTGCCAGCAGCCCGGTGGATGGGGCTATAATTACCGGGGCCAACGTCCTGACTTTC.

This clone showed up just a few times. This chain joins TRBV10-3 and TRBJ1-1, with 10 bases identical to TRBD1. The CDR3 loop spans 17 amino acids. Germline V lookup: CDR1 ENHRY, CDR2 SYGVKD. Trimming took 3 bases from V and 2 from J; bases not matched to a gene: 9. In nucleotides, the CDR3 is TGTGCCATCAGTGACCACGGGACAGGGGCGCCTAACACTGAAGCTTTCTTT. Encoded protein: CAISDHGTGAPNTEAFF.

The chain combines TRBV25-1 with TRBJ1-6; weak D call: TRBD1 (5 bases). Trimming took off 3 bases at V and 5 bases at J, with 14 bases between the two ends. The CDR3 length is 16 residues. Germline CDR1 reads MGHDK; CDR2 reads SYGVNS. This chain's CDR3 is CASSDFVQGDNSPLHF. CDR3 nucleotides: TGTGCCAGCAGTGATTTTGTCCAGGGAGATAATTCACCCCTCCACTTT.

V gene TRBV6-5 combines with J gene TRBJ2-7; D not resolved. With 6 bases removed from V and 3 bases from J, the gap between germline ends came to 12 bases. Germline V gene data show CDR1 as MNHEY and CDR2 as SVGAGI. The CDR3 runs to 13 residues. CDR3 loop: CASSDLQSYEQYF. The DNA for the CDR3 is TGTGCCAGCAGCGACCTTCAAAGCTACGAGCAGTACTTC.

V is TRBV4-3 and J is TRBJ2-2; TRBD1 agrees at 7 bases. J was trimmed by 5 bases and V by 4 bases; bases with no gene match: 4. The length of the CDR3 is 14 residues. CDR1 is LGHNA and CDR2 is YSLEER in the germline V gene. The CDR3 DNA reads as TGCGCCAGCAGCCCTAGGGGGCTTACCGGGGAGCTGTTTTTT. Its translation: CASSPRGLTGELFF.

Here the CDR3 DNA reads TGTGCCAGTAGTATAGATCACCGCTACACAGAGACCCAGTACTTC. Amino acid sequence: CASSIDHRYTETQYF. This sequence joins TRBV19 and TRBJ2-5; D uncertain. Between the trimmed V and J ends, which lost 0 bases and 4 bases, there was a span of 12 bases. The CDR3 has 15 residues. Germline CDR1 and CDR2: LNHDA and SQIVND (reference sequence).

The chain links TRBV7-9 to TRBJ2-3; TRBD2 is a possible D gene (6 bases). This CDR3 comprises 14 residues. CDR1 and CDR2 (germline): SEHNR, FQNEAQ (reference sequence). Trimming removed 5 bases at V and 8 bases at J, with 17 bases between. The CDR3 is CASSPGNSGTTQYF. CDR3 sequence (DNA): TGTGCCAGCAGCCCCGGTAATAGCGGTACTACGCAGTATTTT.